The 4 T cell receptor beta chains below were found in one sample sequenced in a study of molecular identifiers for immune sequencing clone quantification. TCRdb re-called the PCR reads with MiXCR, one entry per CDR3 protein. The sample includes around 86,000 distinct CDR3 sequences, 15% to 20% of them seen just once. Sequencing used naive CD8+ T cells from blood, with Jurkat cell RNA spiked in. Subset in this sample: FACS-sorted CD8+CD4-CCR7+CD45RA+ naive T cells. These receptors were collected from a human donor in good health. Some libraries in this study had Jurkat cell RNA spiked in.

This clonotype was seen repeatedly, ten times or more. The chain employs TRBV5-1 and TRBJ2-5; 12 bases are shared with TRBD2. The V gene end was trimmed by 0 bases and the J gene end by 4 bases; junction bases not matched to a gene: 4. From germline, CDR1 is SGHRS and CDR2 YFSETQ. The CDR3 covers 16 residues. For the CDR3, the DNA is TGCGCCAGCAGCTTGGCTAGCGGGGGGGCCGGAGAGACCCAGTACTTC. Translated: CASSLASGGAGETQYF.

At least ten counts were recorded for this clonotype. The chain joins TRBV7-2 to TRBJ2-7, with 9 bases lining up with TRBD1. CDR3 size: 15 residues. Germline CDR1 and CDR2: SGHTA and FQGNSA. V was pared by 2 bases and J by 3 bases, with 5 bases of the junction left unmatched. In DNA, the CDR3 is TGTGCCAGCAGCTTATTGGGGACAGGGAACTACGAGCAGTACTTC. This codes for CASSLLGTGNYEQYF.

The chain has TRBV30 and TRBJ2-7, with D possibly being TRBD1 (5 bases). From germline, CDR1 is GTSNPN and CDR2 SVGIG (reference sequence). This CDR3 region has 13 residues. Trimming removed 0 bases at V and 3 bases at J, with 9 bases between. CDR3 in DNA: TGTGCCTGGAGTGTAGGGGATCTCTACGAGCAGTACTTC. Translating it yields CAWSVGDLYEQYF.

This clonotype was recorded many times. This sequence joins TRBV20-1 and TRBJ1-1; D may be TRBD1 (5 bases). This CDR3 contains 13 residues. Germline V gene lookup returns CDR1 DFQATT and CDR2 SNEGSKA (reference sequence). V shed 1 base and J shed 2 bases, with 8 bases lying between them. CDR3 region: CSARGRGNTEAFF. In DNA, the CDR3 is TGCAGTGCTAGAGGTAGGGGAAACACTGAAGCTTTCTTT.